This TCR beta chain emerged from a study of T cells in Graves' hyperthyroidism and ophthalmopathy. This clonotype was detected a few times. There were TCR beta CDR3 regions amplified from RNA transcripts. In the first-round RT-PCR of the TCR CDR3, the HTBI primer set was used. In TCRdb, the multiplex PCR reads were re-called with MiXCR into one record per CDR3 protein. The data hold 200,000 to 300,000 distinct CDR3 sequences, with roughly a quarter observed a single time. Clinicians diagnosed patients from clinical symptoms, serum thyroxine and TRAb, thyroid ultrasound and orbital computed tomography. This receptor was taken from a woman in her 40s with Graves' ophthalmopathy. Specimen: blood.

The DNA for the CDR3 is TGCGCCACCCCGGCCGCTTCCGGGGAGCTGTTTTTT. Translated: CATPAASGELFF. The V call is TRBV5-1, the J call TRBJ2-2; no clear D gene. CDR1 is SGHRS and CDR2 is YFSETQ in the germline V gene. The CDR3 sequence is 12 residues long. Trimming pared 9 bases from V and 6 bases from J, leaving 12 bases between.